This is a list of T cell receptor beta chains from one sample in a study of OX40 agonist ivuxolimab in advanced cancers. Data came from immunoSEQ multiplex PCR; TCRdb stores just in-frame clones and leaves some out. The table records around 60,000 clones, 80% to 90% of them present only once. The material was CD4+ or CD8+ T cells sorted from blood, obtained in a trial of the OX40 agonist ivuxolimab. The source is an adult with an advanced solid tumor such as melanoma, head and neck, liver or kidney cancer. The CDR3 runs from the conserved cysteine through the conserved F or W. Each record gives: clone size, CDR3 length, J gene, V gene, D gene, CDR3 protein, CDR3 DNA. A D gene is named only where the DNA matches it firmly. Clone size appears in some rows only: once, few, many, or a class for an expanded clone.

once	13	TRBJ2-3	TRBV7-2	NA	CASSWRYTDTQYF	TGTGCCAGCAGCTGGAGATACACAGATACGCAGTATTTT
few	12	TRBJ1-4	TRBV6-1	NA	CASCETPEKLFF	TGTGCCAGCTGTGAGACACCCGAAAAACTGTTTTTT
NA	14	TRBJ1-1	TRBV29-1	TRBD1	CSGRGDRENTEAFF	TGCAGCGGGCGGGGGGACAGGGAGAACACTGAAGCTTTCTTT
NA	15	TRBJ1-2	TRBV11-2	NA	CASSGLRADRYGYTF	TGTGCCAGCAGCGGGCTTAGGGCAGACCGCTATGGCTACACCTTC
NA	17	TRBJ2-5	TRBV11-3	NA	CASSPKSGQKYQETQYF	TGTGCCAGCAGCCCAAAGAGCGGGCAGAAGTACCAAGAGACCCAGTACTTC
NA	16	TRBJ2-3	TRBV5-4	TRBD2	CASSSLSGGGADTQYF	TGTGCCAGCAGCTCTCTCAGCGGGGGTGGCGCAGATACGCAGTATTTT
NA	15	TRBJ2-3	TRBV5-1	NA	CASSASLLGTDTQYF	TGCGCCAGCAGCGCGTCTCTACTAGGCACAGATACGCAGTATTTT
NA	14	TRBJ1-1	TRBV25-1	NA	CASSQQGQGTEAFF	TGTGCCAGCAGCCAACAGGGTCAAGGCACTGAAGCTTTCTTT
NA	14	TRBJ1-4	TRBV30	NA	CAWSVRGMNEKLFF	TGTGCCTGGAGTGTTAGGGGAATGAATGAAAAACTGTTTTTT
NA	18	TRBJ2-1	TRBV7-9	NA	CASSLELGGGSFYNEQFF	TGTGCCAGCAGCTTGGAGTTGGGTGGAGGCTCCTTCTACAATGAGCAGTTCTTC
few	15	TRBJ1-1	TRBV4-3	TRBD1	CASSQVETGDTEAFF	TGCGCCAGCAGCCAAGTGGAAACAGGGGACACTGAAGCTTTCTTT
NA	16	TRBJ2-4	TRBV11-3	TRBD1	CASSRDSILAKNIQYF	TGTGCCAGCAGCCGGGACAGCATTCTAGCCAAAAACATTCAGTACTTC
NA	11	TRBJ2-7	TRBV2	NA	CASRQFYEQYF	TGTGCCAGCAGGCAGTTCTACGAGCAGTACTTC
NA	15	TRBJ2-2	TRBV4-3	NA	CASSQDIGEAGELFF	TGCGCCAGCAGCCAAGATATCGGGGAGGCCGGGGAGCTGTTTTTT
NA	13	TRBJ1-3	TRBV19	NA	CASSFPTGNTIYF	TGTGCCAGTAGTTTTCCGACGGGGAACACCATATATTTT
NA	13	TRBJ1-2	TRBV10-3	NA	CAIGQGYTYGYTF	TGTGCCATCGGGCAGGGTTACACTTATGGCTACACCTTC